This note documents a single T cell receptor (beta chain) sequence. Antigen specificity is unknown. Clones were read by immunoSEQ multiplex PCR, and TCRdb kept only the in-frame ones, dropping some. The sample records fewer than 9,500 clones, about 92% being singletons. CDR1 is SGHTA and CDR2 is FQGNSA in the germline V gene. The CDR3 is made up of 15 amino acids. V dropped 5 bases and J dropped 1; count of bases not matched to a gene: 7. This entry belongs to a study of STAT3 mutations in large granular lymphocyte leukemia. Whole-study findings and limits: TCR clonotype switching after therapy occurred in about 30% of the 18 patients. Clonal expansion was inferred from samples taken at other timepoints. Some patients had dominant TCR clones larger than their STAT3 mutant burden. Every T-cell large granular lymphocyte leukemia patient had at least one immunodominant TCR beta clonotype.

Specimen: peripheral blood mononuclear cells. The TCR was taken from a man aged 60 to 69 with T-cell large granular lymphocyte leukemia. Some clones in this sample may be carry-over from other donors' samples. The V and J genes are TRBV7-2 and TRBJ1-2; 7 bases map to TRBD1. The DNA for the CDR3 is TGTGCCAGCAGCCCGTCGCAGGGGGATAACTATGGCTACACCTTC. The encoded protein is CASSPSQGDNYGYTF.